Listed below are T cell receptor beta chains from one sample, sequenced in a study of identical twins. From the 5' RACE reads, TCRdb called clonotypes with MiXCR, one entry per CDR3 protein. The table has 350,000 to 500,000 distinct CDR3 sequences, roughly 20% seen once. Material: naive T cells sorted from blood. These receptor sequences come from a man aged 45-65 years in good health. Each CDR3 is given with its conserved first and last residue. D genes are given only for firm matches. Part of the rows lack a size; the others show once, few, many or a class for expanded clones.

size	J	D	V	DNA	CDR3
-	TRBJ2-1	-	TRBV6-1	TGTGCCAGCAGTGAGAATGCCGCGCTGTCCTACAATGAGCAGTTCTTC	CASSENAALSYNEQFF
-	TRBJ2-1	TRBD2	TRBV18	TGTGCCAGCTCACCACGAGTGGGACTAGCGGGGGCCTACAATGAGCAGTTCTTC	CASSPRVGLAGAYNEQFF
many	TRBJ1-5	-	TRBV20-1	TGCAGTGCCGTAATGGGCAATCAGCCCCAGCATTTT	CSAVMGNQPQHF
-	TRBJ2-7	TRBD2	TRBV11-2	TGTGCCAGCAGCTTAGATGGGGGACTAGTTTCCGAGCAGTACTTC	CASSLDGGLVSEQYF
few	TRBJ2-2	TRBD2	TRBV7-3	TGTGCCAGCAGCTTTCAAGCGGGAGGGACCGGGGAGCTGTTTTTT	CASSFQAGGTGELFF
-	TRBJ2-7	TRBD2	TRBV2	TGTGCCAGCGCACCTAGCGGGGGGTGGCCGGAGCAGTACTTC	CASAPSGGWPEQYF
few	TRBJ1-1	-	TRBV6-2/TRBV6-3	TGTGCCAGCAGTTACTCGGGAGGGTATGAGGCTTTCTTT	CASSYSGGYEAFF
-	TRBJ2-5	TRBD1	TRBV29-1	TGCAGCTCAGGACTTCGACAGGGTCAAGAGACCCAGTACTTC	CSSGLRQGQETQYF
few	TRBJ2-2	TRBD1	TRBV4-2	TGTGCCAGCAGCCGATTCGGGACAGGGGGCACCGGGGAGCTGTTTTTT	CASSRFGTGGTGELFF
-	TRBJ2-7	TRBD2	TRBV15	TGTGCCACCAGCAGAGAGGGCGGGGGAACGTTCTACGAGCAGTACTTC	CATSREGGGTFYEQYF
-	TRBJ2-1	TRBD2	TRBV5-6	TGTGCCAGCAGCTGGAAGACTAGCGTATATGGAGATGAGCAGTTCTTC	CASSWKTSVYGDEQFF
-	TRBJ2-5	TRBD2	TRBV7-2	TGTGCCAGCAGCTCGGTCGGGGGAGGGGTTCAAGAGACCCAGTACTTC	CASSSVGGGVQETQYF